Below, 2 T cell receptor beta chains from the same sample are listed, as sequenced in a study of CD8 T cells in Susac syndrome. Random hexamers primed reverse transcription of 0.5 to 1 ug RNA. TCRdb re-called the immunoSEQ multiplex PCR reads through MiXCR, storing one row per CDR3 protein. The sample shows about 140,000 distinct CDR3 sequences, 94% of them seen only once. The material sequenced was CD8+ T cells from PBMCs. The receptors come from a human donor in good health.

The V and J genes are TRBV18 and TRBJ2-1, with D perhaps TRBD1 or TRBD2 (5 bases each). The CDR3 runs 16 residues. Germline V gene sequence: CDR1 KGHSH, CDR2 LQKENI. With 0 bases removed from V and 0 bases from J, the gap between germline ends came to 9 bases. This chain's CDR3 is CASSPPEGNSYNEQFF. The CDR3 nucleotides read TGTGCCAGCTCACCACCTGAGGGGAACTCCTACAATGAGCAGTTCTTC. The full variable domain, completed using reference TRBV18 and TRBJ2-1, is NAGVMQNPRHLVRRRGQEARLRCSPMKGHSHVYWYRQLPEEGLKFMVYLQKENIIDESGMPKERFSAEFPKEGPSILRIQQVVRGDSAAYFCASSPPEGNSYNEQFFGPGTRLTVL.

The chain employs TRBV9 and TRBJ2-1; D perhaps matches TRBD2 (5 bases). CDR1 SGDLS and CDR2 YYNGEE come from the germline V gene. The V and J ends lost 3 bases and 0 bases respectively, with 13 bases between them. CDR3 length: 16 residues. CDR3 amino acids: CASSEDFLSSYNEQFF. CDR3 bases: TGTGCCAGCAGCGAGGACTTCCTTAGCTCCTACAATGAGCAGTTCTTC.